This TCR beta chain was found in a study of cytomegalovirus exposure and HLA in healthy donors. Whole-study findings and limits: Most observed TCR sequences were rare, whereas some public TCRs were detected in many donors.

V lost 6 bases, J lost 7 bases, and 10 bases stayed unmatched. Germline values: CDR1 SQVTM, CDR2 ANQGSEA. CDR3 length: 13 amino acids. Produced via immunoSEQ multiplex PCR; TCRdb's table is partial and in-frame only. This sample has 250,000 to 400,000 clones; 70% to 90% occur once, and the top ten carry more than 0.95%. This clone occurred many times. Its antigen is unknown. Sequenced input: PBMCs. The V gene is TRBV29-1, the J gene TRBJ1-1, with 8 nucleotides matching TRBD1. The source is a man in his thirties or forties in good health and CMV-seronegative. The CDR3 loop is CSVSQGEGSEAFF. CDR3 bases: TGCAGCGTATCACAGGGGGAAGGTAGTGAAGCTTTCTTT.